A selection of T cell receptor beta chains follows, all from one sample in a study of T-cell reconstitution after alpha-beta-depleted transplantation in children. TCRdb ran MiXCR on the PCR reads and lists one entry per CDR3 protein. The table has approximately 190,000 distinct CDR3 sequences, approximately 8.4% seen once. This sample comprised PBMCs, mostly from graft donor cells, obtained 360 days after TCRalphabeta/CD19-depleted stem cell transplant. The receptors shown here come from a male patient under 10 years old who had a stem cell transplant for acute myeloid leukemia, so the T cells may come from the graft donor. Each CDR3 is given with its conserved first and last residue. A D gene is named only where the DNA matches it firmly. A clone size is listed for some rows: how often the clone was seen (once, few, many), or a class if it is expanded.

NA	NA	16	TRBV5-1	TRBJ2-7	CASSKPAGLSSYEQYF	TGCGCCAGCAGCAAACCGGCCGGGCTGAGCTCCTACGAGCAGTACTTC
few	NA	18	TRBV3-1	TRBJ2-1	CASSQDPPSGSSYNEQFF	TGTGCCAGCAGCCAAGATCCCCCCTCTGGGAGTTCCTACAATGAGCAGTTCTTC
many	NA	13	TRBV20-1	TRBJ2-7	CSAEGGGSYEQYF	TGCAGTGCTGAAGGGGGCGGGAGTTACGAGCAGTACTTC
NA	TRBD1	14	TRBV10-3	TRBJ1-6	CATRNTGDNSPLHF	TGTGCCACAAGAAACACAGGGGATAATTCACCCCTCCACTTT
many	NA	16	TRBV25-1	TRBJ2-1	CASSELGKAPYNEQFF	TGTGCCAGCAGTGAGCTAGGGAAAGCCCCCTACAATGAGCAGTTCTTC
NA	NA	18	TRBV7-8	TRBJ2-4	CASSPSHWGLLAKNIQYF	TGTGCCAGCAGCCCGTCCCATTGGGGGCTACTAGCCAAAAACATTCAGTACTTC
few	TRBD2	12	TRBV9	TRBJ2-7	CASGGRTYEQYF	TGTGCCAGCGGCGGGAGGACCTACGAGCAGTACTTC
many	NA	13	TRBV18	TRBJ2-5	CASSPPGGETQYF	TGTGCCAGCTCACCACCGGGCGGGGAGACCCAGTACTTC
many	NA	17	TRBV4-2	TRBJ2-2	CASSQEPNTANTGELFF	TGTGCCAGCAGCCAGGAACCAAACACGGCGAACACCGGGGAGCTGTTTTTT
NA	NA	15	TRBV5-1	TRBJ1-2	CASSQVPGRGYGYTF	TGCGCCAGCAGCCAGGTCCCGGGACGAGGTTATGGCTACACCTTC
many	TRBD2	14	TRBV20-1	TRBJ2-7	CSARDTSGSYEQYF	TGCAGTGCTAGAGATACTAGCGGGAGCTACGAGCAGTACTTC
many	NA	15	TRBV5-1	TRBJ2-5	CASSPKYPPQETQYF	TGCGCCAGCAGCCCTAAGTATCCGCCCCAAGAGACCCAGTACTTC
many	NA	12	TRBV10-2	TRBJ2-7	CASSTPSYEQYF	TGCGCCAGCAGTACTCCCTCCTACGAGCAGTACTTC
NA	NA	11	TRBV10-3	TRBJ2-5	CATMGWGTQYF	TGTGCCACCATGGGTTGGGGGACCCAGTACTTC
NA	NA	15	TRBV29-1	TRBJ2-3	CSVSQGSDYTDTQYF	TGCAGCGTCTCTCAGGGCTCGGATTACACAGATACGCAGTATTTT
many	TRBD2	16	TRBV20-1	TRBJ2-7	CSAGTRIGESSYEQYF	TGCAGTGCTGGGACTAGGATCGGCGAGAGTTCCTACGAGCAGTACTTC
many	TRBD1	14	TRBV20-1	TRBJ1-2	CSASGTGVYYGYTF	TGCAGTGCTAGCGGGACAGGGGTCTACTATGGCTACACCTTC
NA	NA	15	TRBV9	TRBJ2-7	CASSVGTRSSYEQYF	TGTGCCAGCAGCGTAGGGACCAGGAGCTCCTACGAGCAGTACTTC